This T cell receptor beta chain is from a study of CD8 T cells in Susac syndrome. Across the study: Clinical remission applied to 8 or 9 sequenced Susac syndrome patients, and six had active disease.

This CDR3 has 13 amino acids. The ends were cut back, 0 bases at V and 6 bases at J, with 9 bases in the middle. CDR1 MNHEY and CDR2 SVGAGI come from the germline V gene. Random hexamers were used to reverse transcribe about 0.5 to 1 ug of RNA. By means of immunoSEQ multiplex PCR, TCR beta CDR3 spanning 54 Vbeta and 13 Jbeta underwent amplification. TCRdb independently ran MiXCR on the immunoSEQ multiplex PCR reads; one entry per CDR3 protein. The profile shows around 170,000 distinct CDR3 sequences, 95% of them singletons. Findings and caveats of the study: The total CD8+ repertoires contained approximately 16 Susac-specific public clones, and the CD8+ TEMRA repertoires contained 4 to 6.

A note on this clonotype: Its antigen is unidentified.

This clonotype originated in a human donor with Susac syndrome. The sample consisted of CD8+ T cells from PBMCs. The chain is built from TRBV6-5 and TRBJ2-7; D remains unclear. CDR3 nucleotide sequence: TGTGCCAGCAGTTACTCGTTCTCATCCGAGCAGTACTTC. Translation: CASSYSFSSEQYF.